This TCR beta chain was identified in a study of shared clonotypes between healthy human individuals. Worth noting for this clone: Other DNA sequences in the sample encode the same CDR3.

The V gene's germline CDR1 is SGHRS and CDR2 YFSETQ. The J segment lost 1 base and the V segment lost 2 bases, leaving 5 bases of the junction unmatched. The CDR3 length is 15 residues. Sequenced by immunoSEQ multiplex PCR; TCRdb stores in-frame clones only, minus some. The table records about 2.3 million clones, approximately 93% of them present only once. Specimen: naive CD4+ T cells from PBMCs. The subset here: CD45RA+ positively selected. This clonotype originated in a man between 18 and 35 years old in good health. Some clones in this sample may be carry-over from other donors' samples. The chain has TRBV5-1 and TRBJ2-7, with 8 nucleotides matching TRBD1. As DNA, the CDR3 is TGCGCCAGCAGCTTAGGGTGGACAGGGTCCTACGAGCAGTACTTC. Translated: CASSLGWTGSYEQYF.